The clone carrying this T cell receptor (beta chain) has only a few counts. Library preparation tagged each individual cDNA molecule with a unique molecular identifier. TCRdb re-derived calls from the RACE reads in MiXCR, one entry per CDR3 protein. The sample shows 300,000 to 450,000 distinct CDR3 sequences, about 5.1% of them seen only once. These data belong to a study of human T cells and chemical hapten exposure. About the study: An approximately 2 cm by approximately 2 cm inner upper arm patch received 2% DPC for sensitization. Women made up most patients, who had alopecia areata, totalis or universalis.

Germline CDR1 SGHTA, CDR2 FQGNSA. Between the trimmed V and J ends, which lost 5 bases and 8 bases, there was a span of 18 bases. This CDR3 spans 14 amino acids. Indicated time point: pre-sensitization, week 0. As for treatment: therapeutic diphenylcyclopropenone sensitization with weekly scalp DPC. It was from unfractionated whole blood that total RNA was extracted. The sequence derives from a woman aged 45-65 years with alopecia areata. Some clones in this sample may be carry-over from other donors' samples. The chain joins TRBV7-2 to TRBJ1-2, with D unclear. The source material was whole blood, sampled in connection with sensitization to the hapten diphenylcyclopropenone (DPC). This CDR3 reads CASSPGLGRRGYTF. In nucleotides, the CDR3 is TGTGCCAGCAGCCCTGGATTGGGGAGGCGCGGCTACACCTTC.